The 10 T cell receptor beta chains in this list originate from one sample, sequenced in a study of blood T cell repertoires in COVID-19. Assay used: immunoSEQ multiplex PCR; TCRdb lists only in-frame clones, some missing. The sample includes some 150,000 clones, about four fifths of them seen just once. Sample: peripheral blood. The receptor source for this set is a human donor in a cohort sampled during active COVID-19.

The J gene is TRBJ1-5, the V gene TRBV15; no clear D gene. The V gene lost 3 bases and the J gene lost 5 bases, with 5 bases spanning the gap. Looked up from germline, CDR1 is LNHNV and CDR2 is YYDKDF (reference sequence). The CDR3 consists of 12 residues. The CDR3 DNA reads TGTGCCACCAGCAGCCCGGATCAGCCCCAGCATTTT. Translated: CATSSPDQPQHF.

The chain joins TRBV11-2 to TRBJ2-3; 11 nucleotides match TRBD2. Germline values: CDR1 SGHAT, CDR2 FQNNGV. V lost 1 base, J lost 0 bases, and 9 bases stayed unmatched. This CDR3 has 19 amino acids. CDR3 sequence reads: CASSLGWLAGGTSTDTQYF. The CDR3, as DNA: TGTGCCAGCAGCTTAGGTTGGCTAGCGGGGGGCACTAGCACAGATACGCAGTATTTT.

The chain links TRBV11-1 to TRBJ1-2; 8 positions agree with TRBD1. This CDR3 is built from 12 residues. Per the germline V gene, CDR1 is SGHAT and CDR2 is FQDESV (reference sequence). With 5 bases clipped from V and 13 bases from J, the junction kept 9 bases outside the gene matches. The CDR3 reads CASSPPDRGSTF. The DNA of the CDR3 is TGTGCCAGCAGCCCCCCCGACAGGGGATCCACCTTC.

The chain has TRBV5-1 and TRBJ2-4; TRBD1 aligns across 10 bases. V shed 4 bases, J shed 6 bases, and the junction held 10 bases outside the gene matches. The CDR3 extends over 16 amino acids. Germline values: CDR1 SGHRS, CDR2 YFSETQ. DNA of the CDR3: TGCGCCAGCAGCCCTAGGACAGGGGGAAACGGAAACATTCAGTACTTC. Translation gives CASSPRTGGNGNIQYF.

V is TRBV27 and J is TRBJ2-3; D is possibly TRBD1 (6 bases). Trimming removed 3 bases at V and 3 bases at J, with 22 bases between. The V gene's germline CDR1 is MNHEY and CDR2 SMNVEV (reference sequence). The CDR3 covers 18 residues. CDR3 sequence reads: CASSLPRQETEATDTQYF. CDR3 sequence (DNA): TGTGCCAGCAGTTTGCCCCGACAGGAAACAGAAGCTACAGATACGCAGTATTTT.

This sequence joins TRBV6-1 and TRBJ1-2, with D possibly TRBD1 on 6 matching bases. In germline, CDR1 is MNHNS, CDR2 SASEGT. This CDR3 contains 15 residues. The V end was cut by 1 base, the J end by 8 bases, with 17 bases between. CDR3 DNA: TGTGCCAGCAGTGAAGTAGGCAGGGGTCGGGGCGGCTACACCTTC. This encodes CASSEVGRGRGGYTF.

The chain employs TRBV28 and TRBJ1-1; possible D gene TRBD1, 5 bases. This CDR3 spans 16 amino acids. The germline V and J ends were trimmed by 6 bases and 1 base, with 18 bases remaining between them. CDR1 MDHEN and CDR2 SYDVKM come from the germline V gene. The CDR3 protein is CASSHPSYRSNTEAFF. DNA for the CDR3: TGTGCCAGCAGCCACCCCAGTTACAGGTCGAACACTGAAGCTTTCTTT.

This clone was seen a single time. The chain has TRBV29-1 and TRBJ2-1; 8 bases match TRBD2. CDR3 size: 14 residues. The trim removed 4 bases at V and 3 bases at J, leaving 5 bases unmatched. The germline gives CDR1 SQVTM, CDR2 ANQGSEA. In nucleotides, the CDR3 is TGCAGCGTTGCGGTTACTAGCGGCTACAATGAGCAGTTCTTC. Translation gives CSVAVTSGYNEQFF.

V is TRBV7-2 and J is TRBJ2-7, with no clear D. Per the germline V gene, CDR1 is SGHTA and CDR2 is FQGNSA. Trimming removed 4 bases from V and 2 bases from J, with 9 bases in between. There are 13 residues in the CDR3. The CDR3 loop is CASSSYDTYEQYF. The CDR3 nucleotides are TGTGCCAGCAGCTCCTATGACACCTACGAGCAGTACTTC.

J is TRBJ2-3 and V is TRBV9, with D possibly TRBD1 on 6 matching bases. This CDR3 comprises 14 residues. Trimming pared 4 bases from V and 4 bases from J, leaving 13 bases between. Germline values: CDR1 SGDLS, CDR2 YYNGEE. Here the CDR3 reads CASSPYYRADTQYF. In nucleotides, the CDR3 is TGTGCCAGCAGCCCTTACTACAGGGCAGATACGCAGTATTTT. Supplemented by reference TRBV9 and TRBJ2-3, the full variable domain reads DSGVTQTPKHLITATGQRVTLRCSPRSGDLSVYWYQQSLDQGLQFLIQYYNGEERAKGNILERFSAQQFPDLHSELNLSSLELGDSALYFCASSPYYRADTQYFGPGTRLTVL.